Detailed here is one TCR beta chain. This clonotype was counted many times. It lacks a known antigen. No base quality values were provided; no much bigger clone lies one nucleotide off. TCR cDNA was synthesized by 5'RACE template switching, which introduced a universal primer site and unique molecular identifiers. Priming for cDNA synthesis came from both the TCR alpha and TCR beta constant segments. Two PCR steps were used to amplify libraries, with sample barcodes and sequencing adapters being added in the second step. Sequencing of the libraries was done on either Illumina HiSeq 2500 (2x100 bp) or NovaSeq (2x150 bp). From the authors' description of their analysis: MIGEC handled demultiplexing of reads and collapsing into UMI consensus sequences, while MiXCR performed V(D)J alignment. Vaccine-responding clonotypes were defined with edgeR using replicate PBMC samples, requiring FDR below 0.01 and a log2 fold change above 5 up to day 15. Bulk clonotypes were assigned CD4 or CD8 identity according to which sequenced CD4 or CD8 repertoire held them at higher abundance. The public sequencing data were trimmed at Q25 with fastp and processed into clonotypes with MiXCR by TCRdb, which kept only in-frame beta chains. Every distinct CDR3 protein forms one entry, paired with its most common genes and DNA. TCRdb, rather than the study authors, made the V and J calls. This sample holds approximately 110,000 distinct CDR3 sequences; nearly 7.5% were observed only once. The top ten clonotypes cover 2% to 3% of the sample.

The CDR3 sequence holds 15 residues, the cysteine and phenylalanine included. Just the 45-base CDR3 DNA is kept, in frame starting at base 1. The germline V gene supplies CDR1 SGHRS and CDR2 YFSETQ. Deletion took 1 base off V and 2 bases off J, with a span of 12 bases between the germline ends. The treatment or condition tag for this specimen amounts to: live attenuated yellow fever vaccine strain. A standard Ficoll-Paque protocol was used to isolate PBMCs from peripheral blood. Dynabeads CD4 and CD8 positive selection kits were used to isolate the CD4 and CD8 T-cell fractions. TriZol was used to extract RNA from bulk PBMCs, from CD4 and CD8 fractions, and from dextramer-positive and dextramer-negative fractions. This sample stems from a study of T cells after yellow fever vaccination (dated by TCRdb to between 2019 and 2020). A note on the overall study: The SMART-Seq v4 Ultra Low Input RNA kit was used to prepare libraries from fractions with low cell numbers. To follow T-cell clones before and after primary and booster YFV17D yellow fever vaccination, bulk TCR alpha and beta repertoires were sequenced over time. Two healthy male donors made up the cohort, one aged 18 to 29 years and the other aged 30 to 40 years. Blood was drawn at multiple timepoints before and after primary and secondary immunization, with bulk PBMC replicates and cell subsets isolated. Findings and caveats that apply to the study as a whole: Most clones expanded after primary vaccination were re-detected after the booster (about 96% of CD4 and about 88% of CD8), suggesting broad memory maintenance. Only a couple of donors were included in the study, so the extent to which the findings can be generalized is limited. Because abundant contaminating clonotypes from the bulk population could be contained in FACS-sorted repertoires, computational filtering was required. The secondary T-cell response was weaker than the primary response but faster, peaking on day 5 instead of day 15. A small share of clonotypes occurred in both CD4 and CD8 compartments, likely arising from convergent recombination.

Sequencing used CD4+ T cells sorted from PBMCs, obtained roughly 10 days after the first yellow fever vaccination. The TCR was taken from a man between 18 and 35 years old who received the YFV17D yellow fever vaccine. The sequence links TRBV5-1 to TRBJ1-1; TRBD1 could be the D gene, as 6 bases match. The encoded CDR3 is CASSLTTGTNTEAFF. The DNA sequence follows: TGCGCCAGCAGCTTGACGACAGGAACTAACACTGAAGCTTTCTTT.